These 5 T cell receptor beta chains share one sample of origin, sequenced in a study of TIL therapy for anti-PD-1-resistant metastatic lung cancer. The time point was: pre-treatment sample, taken before nivolumab and TIL therapy. Pleural nodules or supraclavicular lymph nodes made up most of the excised metastases sampled. The libraries were made with immunoSEQ v3. Sequenced by immunoSEQ multiplex PCR; TCRdb stores in-frame clones only, minus some. The sample lists approximately 12,000 clones, about 61% seen once, with about 7% in the top ten. The source was tumor tissue, collected at baseline. These receptors originate from a person aged 25-80 years with non-small cell lung cancer.

The rearrangement links TRBV9 to TRBJ2-3; 12 bases line up with TRBD2. Germline CDR1 is SGDLS and CDR2 is YYNGEE. The CDR3 is made up of 15 amino acids. The junction had 7 bases not matched to a gene; V was cut back by 4 bases and J by 7 bases. CDR3 loop: CASSTPSGGGNTQYF. DNA of the CDR3: TGTGCCAGCAGCACCCCTAGCGGGGGGGGAAATACGCAGTATTTT.

V usage is TRBV5-5 and J usage is TRBJ1-2; no clear D. The CDR3 is 17 amino acids. V was shortened by 4 bases and J by 5 bases, with 24 bases between the two germline ends. Per the germline V gene, CDR1 is SGHKS and CDR2 is YYEKEE (reference sequence). The CDR3, as DNA: TGTGCCAGCAGCCCCCCCCCTCTGGCGCCCGGGCGATATGGCTACACCTTC. It yields the protein CASSPPPLAPGRYGYTF.

The chain joins TRBV7-3 to TRBJ2-1; D gene unclear. With 4 bases removed from V and 0 bases from J, the gap between germline ends came to 10 bases. There are 15 residues in the CDR3. Germline V gene data show CDR1 as SGHTA and CDR2 as FQGTGA. The CDR3: CASSSGRRSYNEQFF. The DNA for the CDR3 is TGTGCCAGCAGCTCCGGACGGCGCTCCTACAATGAGCAGTTCTTC.

The rearrangement joins TRBV3-1 (or the pseudogene TRBV3-2) to TRBJ1-4, with D perhaps TRBD1 (5 bases). This CDR3 comprises 16 residues. Germline CDR1 is LGHDT and CDR2 is YNNKEL (reference sequence). Trimming stripped 2 bases from V and 0 bases from J, with 10 bases between. In nucleotides, the CDR3 is TGTGCCAGCAGCCAACTAGACAGTGCAACTAATGAAAAACTGTTTTTT. Protein sequence: CASSQLDSATNEKLFF.

This clone was seen once. The chain carries TRBV30 and TRBJ1-1; D gene unclear. The CDR3 has 12 amino acids. V was pared by 0 bases and J by 8 bases, with 10 bases between. The germline gives CDR1 GTSNPN, CDR2 SVGIG (reference sequence). The CDR3 protein is CAWSVGPSEAFF. CDR3 in DNA: TGTGCCTGGAGTGTAGGTCCCAGCGAAGCTTTCTTT.